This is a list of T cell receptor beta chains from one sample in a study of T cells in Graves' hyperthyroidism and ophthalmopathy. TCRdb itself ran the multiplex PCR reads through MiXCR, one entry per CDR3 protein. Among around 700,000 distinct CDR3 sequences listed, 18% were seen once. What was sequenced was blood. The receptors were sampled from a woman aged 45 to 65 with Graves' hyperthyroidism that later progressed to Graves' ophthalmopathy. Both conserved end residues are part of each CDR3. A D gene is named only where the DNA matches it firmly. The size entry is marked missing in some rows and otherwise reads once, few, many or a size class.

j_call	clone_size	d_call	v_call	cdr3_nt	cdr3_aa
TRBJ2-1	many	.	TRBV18	TGTGCCAGCTCACCACCGAACGGGGGTGGCTACAATGAGCAGTTCTTC	CASSPPNGGGYNEQFF
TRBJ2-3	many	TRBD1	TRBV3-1	TGTGCCAGCAGCCAAGTGGGACAGGGTATTGATACGCAGTATTTT	CASSQVGQGIDTQYF
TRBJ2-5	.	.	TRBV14	TGTACCAGCAGCCAAGTATCTAGCTGGAGCCAAGAGACCCAGTACTTC	CTSSQVSSWSQETQYF
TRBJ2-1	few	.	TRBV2	TGTGCCAGCAGGGATACAGGAGGAGTATACAATGAGCAGTTCTTC	CASRDTGGVYNEQFF
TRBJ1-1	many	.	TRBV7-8	TGTGCCAGCAGCTCCAGGGGCTCGACCGCGTTGAACACTGAAGCTTTCTTT	CASSSRGSTALNTEAFF
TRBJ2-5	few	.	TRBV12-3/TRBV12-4	TGTGCCAGCAGGACCCGGGGAGGAGAGACCCAGTACTTC	CASRTRGGETQYF
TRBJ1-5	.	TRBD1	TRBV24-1	TGTGCCACCAGTCCCCCTCGAGGGGGACAGGGGCTAGCTAGCAATCAGCCCCAGCATTTT	CATSPPRGGQGLASNQPQHF
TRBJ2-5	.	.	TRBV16	TGTGCCAGCAGCCAATTCCCACAGGGAAGCAGCCGAGAGACCCAGTACTTC	CASSQFPQGSSRETQYF
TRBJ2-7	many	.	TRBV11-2	TGTGCCAGCACTACCCGGGACAAGGATTACGAGCAGTACTTC	CASTTRDKDYEQYF
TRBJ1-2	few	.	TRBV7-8	TGTGCCAGCAGCCCTAGTGGTCCCGGGGGAGTCGGCTATGGCTACACCTTC	CASSPSGPGGVGYGYTF
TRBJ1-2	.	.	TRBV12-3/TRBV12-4	TGTGCCAGCAGTGTGCCGGGACTCTATGGCCACACCTTC	CASSVPGLYGHTF
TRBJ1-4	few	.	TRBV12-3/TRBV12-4	TGTGCCAGTAAGGAGAGTGAAAAACTGTTTTTT	CASKESEKLFF
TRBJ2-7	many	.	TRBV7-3	TGTGCCAGCAGCGTAACAGGGAATTCCGAGCAGTACTTC	CASSVTGNSEQYF
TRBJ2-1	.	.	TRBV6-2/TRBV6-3	TGTGCCAGCAACTCACTGGGTGAGCAGTTCTTC	CASNSLGEQFF
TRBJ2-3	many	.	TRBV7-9	TGTGCCAGCAGCTTAGGACCCACTAGCACAGATACGCAGTATTTT	CASSLGPTSTDTQYF
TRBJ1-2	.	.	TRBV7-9	TGTGCCAGCAGCATAGGGGGAAAAGGCTACACCTTC	CASSIGGKGYTF
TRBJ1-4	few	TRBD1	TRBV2	TGTGCCAGCAGTGAAGGGAGCAGGGGGCGTTGGACTAATGAAAAACTGTTTTTT	CASSEGSRGRWTNEKLFF
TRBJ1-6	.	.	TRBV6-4	TGTGCCAGCAGTGAAGGAGGGAGCGCCTATAATTCACCCCTCCACTTT	CASSEGGSAYNSPLHF
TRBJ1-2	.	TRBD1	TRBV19	TGTGCCACCAAGTACAATGACAGGGGGCTCTATAACTATGGCTACACCTTC	CATKYNDRGLYNYGYTF
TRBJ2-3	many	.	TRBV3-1	TGTGCCAGCAGCCAAGAAAGGACCACAGATACGCAGTATTTT	CASSQERTTDTQYF
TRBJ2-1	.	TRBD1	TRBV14	TGTGCCAGCAGGAATACGGGACAGGGCGGTTCCGATGAGCAGTTCTTC	CASRNTGQGGSDEQFF
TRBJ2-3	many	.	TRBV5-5	TGTGCCAGCAGCCCCGGTGGTCTAGCGAGTGCAGATACGCAGTATTTT	CASSPGGLASADTQYF
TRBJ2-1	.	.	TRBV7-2	TGTGCCAGCAGCTCCAGGACTCGGAATGAGCAGTTCTTC	CASSSRTRNEQFF
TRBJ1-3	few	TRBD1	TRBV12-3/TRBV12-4	TGTGCCAGCAGGCCGGACAGGTCCTCTGGAAACACCATATATTTT	CASRPDRSSGNTIYF
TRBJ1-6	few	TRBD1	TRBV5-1	TGCGCCAGCAGCTCCCTCCCGGGACAGAGTAATTCACCCCTCCACTTT	CASSSLPGQSNSPLHF
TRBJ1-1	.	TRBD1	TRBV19	TGTGCCAGCGAGACAGGGGTACGCACTGAAGCTTTCTTT	CASETGVRTEAFF
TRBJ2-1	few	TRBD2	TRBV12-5	TGTGCTAGTGGTTTGGTATTCCCCGGGACTAGCGGGGGGGAATACAATGAGCAGTTCTTC	CASGLVFPGTSGGEYNEQFF
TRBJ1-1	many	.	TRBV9	TGTGCCAGCAGCGCACAGGCTGCGCCCGGAAACACTGAAGCTTTCTTT	CASSAQAAPGNTEAFF
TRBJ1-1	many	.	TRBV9	TGTGCCAGCAGCGTAGCCCCGGGGGGAAACACTGAAGCTTTCTTT	CASSVAPGGNTEAFF
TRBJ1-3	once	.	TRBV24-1	TGTGCCACCAGTGAGATGGACGGTGTCTTATATTTT	CATSEMDGVLYF
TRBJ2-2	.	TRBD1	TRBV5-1	TGCGCCAGCAGCTTTGAGGGACAGAAGGTCGGGGAGCTGTTTTTT	CASSFEGQKVGELFF
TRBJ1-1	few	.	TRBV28	TGTGCCAGCAGCTTTCTCAAAGGACGAGGGAACACTGAAGCTTTCTTT	CASSFLKGRGNTEAFF
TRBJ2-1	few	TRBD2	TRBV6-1	TGTGCCAGCAGTGGCAGCGGGGGGGTGAGTGAGCAGTTCTTC	CASSGSGGVSEQFF
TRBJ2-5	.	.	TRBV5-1	TGCGCCACCTCACGGGACACTTTCCAAGAGACCCAGTACTTC	CATSRDTFQETQYF
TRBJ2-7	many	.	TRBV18	TGTGCCAGCTCACCACCTTCAAAGGGGACCGACGAGCAGTACTTC	CASSPPSKGTDEQYF